This T cell receptor (beta chain) was recorded in a study of shared clonotypes between healthy human individuals. Terminally differentiated effector memory CD45RA+ cells were excluded by CCR7 positive selection of CD45RO-negative cells. The protocol was immunoSEQ multiplex PCR, while the TCRdb copy is restricted to in-frame clones and leaves out a portion. This table holds more than 2 million clones, about 93% found once. Germline V gene sequence: CDR1 LNHDA, CDR2 SQIVND (reference sequence). CDR3 length equals 15 residues. V was pared by 8 bases and J by 6 bases, with 10 bases of the junction left unmatched.

This chain uses TRBV19 with TRBJ2-2; 9 bases match TRBD2. Sequenced material: naive CD8+ T cells from PBMCs. The source is a man younger than 35 in good health. Some clones in this sample may be carry-over from other donors' samples. CDR3 amino acids: CASREASGTSGELFF. The CDR3 DNA follows: TGTGCCAGTCGGGAGGCTAGCGGGACTTCCGGGGAGCTGTTTTTT.